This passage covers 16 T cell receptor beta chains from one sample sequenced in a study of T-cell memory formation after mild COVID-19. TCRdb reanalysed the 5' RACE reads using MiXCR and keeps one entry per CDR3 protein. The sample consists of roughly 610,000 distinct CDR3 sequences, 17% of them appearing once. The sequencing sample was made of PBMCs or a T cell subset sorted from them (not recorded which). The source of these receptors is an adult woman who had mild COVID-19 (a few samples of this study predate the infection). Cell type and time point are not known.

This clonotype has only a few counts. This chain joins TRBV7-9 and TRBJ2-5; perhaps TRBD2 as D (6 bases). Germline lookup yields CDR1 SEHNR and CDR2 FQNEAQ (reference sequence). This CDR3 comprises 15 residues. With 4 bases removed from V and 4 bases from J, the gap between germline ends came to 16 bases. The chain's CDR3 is CASSSGPSVGETQYF. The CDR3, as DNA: TGTGCCAGCAGCTCTGGGCCTAGCGTGGGAGAGACCCAGTACTTC.

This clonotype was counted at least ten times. This chain's CDR3 is CASSQGMALRQETQYF. The CDR3 DNA follows: TGTGCCAGCAGCCAAGGGATGGCGCTCCGACAAGAGACCCAGTACTTC. The genes are TRBV3-1 and TRBJ2-5, with unresolved D. V dropped 1 base and J dropped 2 bases, with 14 bases sitting between them. Germline CDR1 and CDR2: LGHDT and YNNKEL (reference sequence). This CDR3 contains 16 residues.

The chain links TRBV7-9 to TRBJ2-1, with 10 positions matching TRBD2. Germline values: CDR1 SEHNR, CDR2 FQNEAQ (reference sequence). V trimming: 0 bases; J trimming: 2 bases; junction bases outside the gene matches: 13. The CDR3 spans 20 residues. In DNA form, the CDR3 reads TGTGCCAGCAGCTTAGCGCGCATTAGCGGGAGGAGGGGAGCCTACAATGAGCAGTTCTTC. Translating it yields CASSLARISGRRGAYNEQFF. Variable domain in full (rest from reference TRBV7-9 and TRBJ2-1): DTGVSQNPRHKITKRGQNVTFRCDPISEHNRLYWYRQTLGQGPEFLTYFQNEAQLEKSRLLSDRFSAERPKGSFSTLEIQRTEQGDSAMYLCASSLARISGRRGAYNEQFFGPGTRLTVL.

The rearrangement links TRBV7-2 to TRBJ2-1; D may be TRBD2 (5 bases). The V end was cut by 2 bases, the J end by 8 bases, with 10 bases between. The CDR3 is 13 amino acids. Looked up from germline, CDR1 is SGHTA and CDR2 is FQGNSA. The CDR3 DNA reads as TGTGCCAGCAGCTTATCACTAGTAGATGAGCAGTTCTTC. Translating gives CASSLSLVDEQFF.

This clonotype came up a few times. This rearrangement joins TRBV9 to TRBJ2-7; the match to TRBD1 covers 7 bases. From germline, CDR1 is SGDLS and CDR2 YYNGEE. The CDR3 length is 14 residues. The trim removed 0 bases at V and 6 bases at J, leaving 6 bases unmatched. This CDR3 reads CASSVGQGTGEQYF. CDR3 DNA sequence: TGTGCCAGCAGCGTAGGACAGGGAACGGGCGAGCAGTACTTC.

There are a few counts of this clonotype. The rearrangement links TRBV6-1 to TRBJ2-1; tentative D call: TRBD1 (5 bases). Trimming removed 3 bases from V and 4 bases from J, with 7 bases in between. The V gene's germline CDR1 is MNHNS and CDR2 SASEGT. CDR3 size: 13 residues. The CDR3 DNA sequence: TGTGCCAGCAGTGAGCAGGGTTACAATGAGCAGTTCTTC. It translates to CASSEQGYNEQFF.

In nucleotides, the CDR3 is TGTGCCAGCAGCTTAGGATCCGGGACAGATCAGCCCCAGCATTTT. Encoded protein: CASSLGSGTDQPQHF. The V call is TRBV7-2, the J call TRBJ1-5, with TRBD1 matching 7 bases. V lost 1 base to trimming and J lost 5 bases; unmatched junction nucleotides: 5. Germline V gene lookup returns CDR1 SGHTA and CDR2 FQGNSA. The CDR3 extends over 15 amino acids. Drawing the rest from reference TRBV7-2 and TRBJ1-5, the complete variable domain is GAGVSQSPSNKVTEKGKDVELRCDPISGHTALYWYRQSLGQGLEFLIYFQGNSAPDKSGLPSDRFSAERTGGSVSTLTIQRTQQEDSAVYLCASSLGSGTDQPQHFGDGTRLSIL.

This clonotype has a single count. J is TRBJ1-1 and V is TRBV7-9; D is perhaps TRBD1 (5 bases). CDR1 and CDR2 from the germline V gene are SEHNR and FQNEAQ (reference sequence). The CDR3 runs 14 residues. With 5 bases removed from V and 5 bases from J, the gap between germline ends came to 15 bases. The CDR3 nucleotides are TGTGCCAGCAGCGTCGGGGGGGACGGGACTGAAGCTTTCTTT. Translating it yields CASSVGGDGTEAFF.

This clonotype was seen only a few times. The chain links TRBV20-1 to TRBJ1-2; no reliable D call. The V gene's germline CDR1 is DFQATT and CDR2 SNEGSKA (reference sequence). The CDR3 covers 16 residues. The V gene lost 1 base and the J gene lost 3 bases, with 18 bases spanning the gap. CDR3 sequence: CSARASGKADYYGYTF. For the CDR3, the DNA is TGCAGTGCTAGAGCATCGGGGAAAGCGGATTACTATGGCTACACCTTC.

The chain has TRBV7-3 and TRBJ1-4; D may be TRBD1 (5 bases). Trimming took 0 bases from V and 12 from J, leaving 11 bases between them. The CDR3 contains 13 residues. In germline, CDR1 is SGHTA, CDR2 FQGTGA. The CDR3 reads CASSLTQDGELFF. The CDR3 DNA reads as TGTGCCAGCAGCTTAACACAGGATGGGGAACTGTTTTTT.

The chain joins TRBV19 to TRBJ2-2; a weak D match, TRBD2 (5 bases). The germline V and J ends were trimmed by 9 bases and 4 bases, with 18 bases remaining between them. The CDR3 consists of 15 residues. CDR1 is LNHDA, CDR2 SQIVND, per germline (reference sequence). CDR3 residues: CASTKPARGTGELFF. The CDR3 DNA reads TGTGCCAGCACGAAACCCGCCCGGGGCACCGGGGAGCTGTTTTTT.

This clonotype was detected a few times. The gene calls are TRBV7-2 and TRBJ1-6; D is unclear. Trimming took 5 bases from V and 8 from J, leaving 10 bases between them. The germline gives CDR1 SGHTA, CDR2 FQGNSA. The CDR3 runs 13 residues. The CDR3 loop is CASSPWEYSPLHF. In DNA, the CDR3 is TGTGCCAGCAGCCCTTGGGAGTATTCACCCCTCCACTTT.

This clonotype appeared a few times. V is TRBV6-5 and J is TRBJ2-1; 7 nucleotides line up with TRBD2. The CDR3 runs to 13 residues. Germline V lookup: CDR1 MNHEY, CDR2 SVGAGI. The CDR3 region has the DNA TGTGTCATCGGGCGGGGAGGGAACAATGAGCAGTTCTTC. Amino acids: CVIGRGGNNEQFF.

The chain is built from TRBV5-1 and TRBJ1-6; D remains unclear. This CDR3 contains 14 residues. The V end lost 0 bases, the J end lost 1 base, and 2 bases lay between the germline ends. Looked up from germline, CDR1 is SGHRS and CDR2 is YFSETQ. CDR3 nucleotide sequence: TGCGCCAGCAGCTTGGTTTCCTATAATTCACCCCTCCACTTT. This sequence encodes CASSLVSYNSPLHF.

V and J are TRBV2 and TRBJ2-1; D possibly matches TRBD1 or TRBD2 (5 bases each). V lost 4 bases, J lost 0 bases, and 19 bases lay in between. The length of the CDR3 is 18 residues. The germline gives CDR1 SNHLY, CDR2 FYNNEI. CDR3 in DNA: TGTGCCAGCAGTGGAGCTGGGGACCCCAAATCCTCCTACAATGAGCAGTTCTTC. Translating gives CASSGAGDPKSSYNEQFF.

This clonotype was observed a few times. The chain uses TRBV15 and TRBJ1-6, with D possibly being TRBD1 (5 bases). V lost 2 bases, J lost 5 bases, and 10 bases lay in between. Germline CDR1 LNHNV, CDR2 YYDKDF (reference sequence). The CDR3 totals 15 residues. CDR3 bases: TGTGCCACCAGCAGAATAAGGGGCAATAATTCACCCCTCCACTTT. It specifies CATSRIRGNNSPLHF.